Following are 27 T cell receptor beta chains from one sample sequenced in a study of T-cell reconstitution after alpha-beta-depleted transplantation in children. The TCRbeta library was prepared with unique molecular identifiers. TCRdb analysed the PCR reads with MiXCR anew, one entry per CDR3 protein. The sample lists a few hundred thousand distinct CDR3 sequences; 25% to 30% were seen once. Sequenced material: PBMCs, taken before TCRalphabeta/CD19-depleted stem cell transplant. All receptors derive from a boy younger than two with Wiskott-Aldrich syndrome, due to receive a stem cell transplant.

The sample holds a few counts of this clonotype. The chain is built from TRBV12-3 or TRBV12-4 and TRBJ1-5, with D unresolved. Trimming took 3 bases from V and 3 from J, leaving 6 bases between them. CDR3 length: 13 amino acids. This CDR3 reads CASSLWVNQPQHF. DNA of the CDR3: TGTGCCAGCAGTTTGTGGGTCAATCAGCCCCAGCATTTT.

The chain employs TRBV4-1 and TRBJ2-1; D remains unclear. CDR1 MGHRA and CDR2 YSYEKL come from the germline V gene. Trimming removed 2 bases at V and 0 bases at J, with 23 bases between. The CDR3 sequence is 20 residues long. CDR3 bases: TGCGCCAGCAGCCAATGGGTGGGTAGTAACGGGCTGAGCTCCTACAATGAGCAGTTCTTC. This codes for CASSQWVGSNGLSSYNEQFF.

The J gene is TRBJ1-1, the V gene TRBV12-3 or TRBV12-4; D gene ambiguous. Trimming pared 7 bases from V and 4 bases from J, leaving 16 bases between. This CDR3 is built from 14 residues. The CDR3 region is CASTPGPGGTEAFF. The CDR3 DNA reads as TGTGCCAGCACCCCAGGTCCGGGAGGCACTGAAGCTTTCTTT.

The V gene is TRBV7-9, the J gene TRBJ2-1, with a possible D match to TRBD2 (5 bases). V was clipped by 3 bases and J by 4 bases, with 13 bases between them. The V gene's germline CDR1 is SEHNR and CDR2 FQNEAQ (reference sequence). This CDR3 is 15 amino acids long. Here the CDR3 DNA reads TGTGCCAGCAGCTTTCGGGAAATGGGTTACAATGAGCAGTTCTTC. Encoded protein: CASSFREMGYNEQFF.

This clonotype was detected a few times. This chain links TRBV28 with TRBJ1-4, with D possibly matching TRBD1 (5 bases). The CDR3 has 13 amino acids. V was clipped by 3 bases and J by 8 bases, with 10 bases between them. Germline V lookup: CDR1 MDHEN, CDR2 SYDVKM. The CDR3 sequence is CASSFPRDEKLFF. Here the CDR3 DNA reads TGTGCCAGCAGTTTTCCTAGGGACGAAAAACTGTTTTTT.

This clonotype was seen only a few times. The rearrangement joins TRBV5-1 to TRBJ2-1, with D possibly matching TRBD1 (6 bases). The germline V gene has CDR1 SGHRS and CDR2 YFSETQ. Between the trimmed V and J ends, which lost 4 bases and 3 bases, there was a span of 14 bases. This CDR3 spans 15 amino acids. CDR3 protein: CASSRDRSYYNEQFF. CDR3 coding DNA: TGCGCCAGCAGCAGAGACAGGAGCTACTACAATGAGCAGTTCTTC.

The chain employs TRBV4-1 and TRBJ2-7; D may be TRBD1 (6 bases). V lost 3 bases and J 5 bases, leaving 8 bases between the germline ends. Per germline, CDR1 MGHRA and CDR2 YSYEKL. There are 12 residues in the CDR3. CDR3 DNA: TGCGCCAGCAGCCACGACAGGAACGAGCAGTACTTC. This gives the protein CASSHDRNEQYF.

The V and J genes are TRBV24-1 and TRBJ2-3, with D unclear. The germline gives CDR1 KGHDR, CDR2 SFDVKD. V shed 3 bases and J shed 4 bases, with 7 bases lying between them. The CDR3 consists of 13 residues. CDR3 amino acids: CATSDQPPDTQYF. The DNA of the CDR3 is TGTGCCACCAGTGATCAACCCCCAGATACGCAGTATTTT.

In its sample, this clonotype was seen a few times. The rearrangement joins TRBV27 to TRBJ1-1; D gene uncertain. The germline CDR1 and CDR2 sequences are MNHEY and SMNVEV (reference sequence). The CDR3 has 15 amino acids. V shed 4 bases and J shed 0 bases, with 12 bases lying between them. The CDR3 region is CASSSAGIMNTEAFF. The CDR3 DNA sequence: TGTGCCAGCAGTTCCGCGGGGATCATGAACACTGAAGCTTTCTTT.

The chain has TRBV5-6 and TRBJ2-5, with 7 bases that match TRBD1. There are 16 residues in the CDR3. V gave up 0 bases and J gave up 2 bases; unmatched junction bases: 7. Germline loops: CDR1 SGHDT, CDR2 YYEEEE. The chain's CDR3 is CASSLAVAGGQETQYF. CDR3 in DNA: TGTGCCAGCAGCTTGGCCGTGGCAGGGGGACAAGAGACCCAGTACTTC.

This clonotype was picked up a small number of times. The rearrangement links TRBV18 to TRBJ2-1, with TRBD2 identical over 10 bases. Germline-derived CDR1 and CDR2 are KGHSH and LQKENI. This CDR3 has 15 amino acids. V was clipped by 3 bases and J by 6 bases; unmatched bases: 5. CDR3 loop: CASSPDLAGVNEQFF. The CDR3 DNA is TGTGCCAGCTCACCGGACCTAGCGGGAGTCAATGAGCAGTTCTTC.

The gene calls are TRBV30 and TRBJ2-3; no clear D gene. V was shortened by 2 bases and J by 0 bases, with 3 bases between the two germline ends. Germline CDR1 GTSNPN, CDR2 SVGIG (reference sequence). This CDR3 is 12 amino acids long. CDR3 region: CAWSRSTDTQYF. DNA of the CDR3: TGTGCCTGGAGTAGGAGCACAGATACGCAGTATTTT.

This chain uses TRBV12-3 or TRBV12-4 with TRBJ2-7; TRBD1 agrees at 9 bases. The CDR3 has 14 amino acids. Trimming took 5 bases from V and 6 from J; bases not matched to a gene: 8. The CDR3 nucleotides are TGTGCCAGCAGTCCCCCGGGACAGGGTCTCGAGCAGTACTTC. Translated: CASSPPGQGLEQYF.

The V and J genes are TRBV7-9 and TRBJ1-1; D not certain. The CDR3 is 13 residues long. Germline CDR1 is SEHNR and CDR2 is FQNEAQ (reference sequence). Trimming shortened V by 6 bases and J by 4 bases, and 12 bases separated the two germline ends. The CDR3 DNA sequence: TGTGCCAGCAGTTTCCCCACCCCCACTGAAGCTTTCTTT. Translation: CASSFPTPTEAFF.

The rearrangement uses TRBV15 and TRBJ2-7; the D is unclear. V was trimmed by 6 bases and J by 1 base, leaving 13 bases between them. Germline CDR1 and CDR2: LNHNV and YYDKDF (reference sequence). CDR3 length: 14 amino acids. CDR3 DNA sequence: TGTGCCACCAGATCTCACGGCTTATCCTACGAGCAGTACTTC. This encodes CATRSHGLSYEQYF. The full variable domain, completed using reference TRBV15 and TRBJ2-7, is DAMVIQNPRYQVTQFGKPVTLSCSQTLNHNVMYWYQQKSSQAPKLLFHYYDKDFNNEADTPDNFQSRRPNTSFCFLDIRSPGLGDTAMYLCATRSHGLSYEQYFGPGTRLTVT.

V and J are TRBV6-4 and TRBJ2-1; 14 bases align to TRBD2. The CDR3 spans 19 residues. V was clipped by 5 bases and J by 3 bases; unmatched bases: 12. Germline lookup yields CDR1 MRHNA and CDR2 SNTAGT. CDR3 residues: CASSPSGLAGVPYYNEQFF. Here the CDR3 DNA reads TGTGCCAGCAGTCCCTCGGGACTAGCGGGAGTCCCCTACTACAATGAGCAGTTCTTC.

Comment on this clonotype: Relative to the germline gene, one junction end is altered; a read error may explain this. V gene TRBV27 combines with J gene TRBJ2-3; 8 bases match TRBD1. CDR1 MNHEY and CDR2 SMNVEV come from the germline V gene (reference sequence). The CDR3 is 15 amino acids. CDR3 sequence reads: CASSLSGQVTDTQYF. DNA for the CDR3: TGTGCCAGCAGCTTATCGGGACAGGTGACAGATACGCAGTATTTT.

The rearrangement links TRBV6-1 to TRBJ1-1; D unresolved. From germline, CDR1 is MNHNS and CDR2 SASEGT. This CDR3 contains 16 residues. V lost 5 bases and J lost 2, with 18 bases in between. CDR3 coding DNA: TGTGCCAGCAGTACCGTAACATGGGTGGCAAACACTGAAGCTTTCTTT. It is translated as CASSTVTWVANTEAFF.

This clonotype showed up many times. The CDR3 DNA reads as TGTGCCAGCAGTTTCGCGGGTCTTAGGACCAATGAGCAGTTCTTC. Translated, it gives CASSFAGLRTNEQFF. The rearrangement uses TRBV28 and TRBJ2-1; the D gene is possibly TRBD2 (5 bases). V gave up 3 bases and J gave up 6 bases, with 15 bases separating them. Germline V gives CDR1 MDHEN, CDR2 SYDVKM. The CDR3 has 15 residues.

This clonotype was seen a few times. The chain employs TRBV20-1 and TRBJ2-1; 9 bases align to TRBD1. The V segment lost 2 bases and the J segment 2 bases; nucleotides outside the gene matches: 10. Germline V CDR1 and CDR2: DFQATT, SNEGSKA (reference sequence). The CDR3 is 17 amino acids. The CDR3 reads CSARLWTGADAYNEQFF. The CDR3 DNA reads as TGCAGTGCTAGATTATGGACAGGGGCCGACGCCTACAATGAGCAGTTCTTC.

This clonotype was found a few times. The rearrangement uses TRBV11-2 and TRBJ2-7; possibly TRBD2 for D (5 bases). The CDR3 has 12 amino acids. The V gene's germline CDR1 is SGHAT and CDR2 FQNNGV. With 6 bases removed from V and 0 bases from J, the gap between germline ends came to 6 bases. DNA for the CDR3: TGTGCCAGCAGGAGCGGCTCCTACGAGCAGTACTTC. Its protein product is CASRSGSYEQYF. Full variable domain (remainder filled in from reference TRBV11-2 and TRBJ2-7): EAGVAQSPRYKIIEKRQSVAFWCNPISGHATLYWYQQILGQGPKLLIQFQNNGVVDDSQLPKDRFSAERLKGVDSTLKIQPAKLEDSAVYLCASRSGSYEQYFGPGTRLTVT.

The chain employs TRBV7-9 and TRBJ1-6, with TRBD1 as a possible D gene (6 bases). The CDR3 is 13 amino acids. The germline V gene has CDR1 SEHNR and CDR2 FQNEAQ (reference sequence). The V and J ends lost 5 bases and 14 bases respectively, with 16 bases between them. CDR3 nucleotide sequence: TGTGCCAGCAGCATAGACACTGGGGGCACCCTCCACTTT. Its protein is CASSIDTGGTLHF.

The chain combines TRBV5-1 with TRBJ1-6; D unclear. Trimming removed 4 bases from V and 9 bases from J, with 17 bases in between. The germline CDR1 and CDR2 sequences are SGHRS and YFSETQ. This CDR3 comprises 15 residues. The CDR3 loop is CASSLGGGMGSPLHF. The CDR3 DNA sequence: TGCGCCAGCAGCCTAGGTGGCGGGATGGGTTCACCCCTCCACTTT.

This clonotype has just a few counts. This chain connects TRBV27 to TRBJ2-7; 10 nucleotides agree with TRBD2. Germline V CDR1 and CDR2: MNHEY, SMNVEV (reference sequence). Losses at the gene ends were 5 bases for V and 5 bases for J; bases not matched to a gene: 9. CDR3 length equals 15 residues. This CDR3 is CASSGGSSGSHEQYF. DNA for the CDR3: TGTGCCAGCAGTGGGGGGTCTAGCGGGAGCCACGAGCAGTACTTC.

The chain has TRBV5-1 and TRBJ2-1; 9 nucleotides agree with TRBD2. CDR1 SGHRS and CDR2 YFSETQ come from the germline V gene. The CDR3 length is 16 residues. V shed 0 bases, J shed 8 bases, and the junction held 9 bases outside the gene matches. The CDR3 spells CASSLVKSSGMDEQFF. As DNA, the CDR3 is TGCGCCAGCAGCTTGGTTAAGTCTAGCGGGATGGATGAGCAGTTCTTC. The full variable domain, with the rest looked up from reference TRBV5-1 and TRBJ2-1, is KAGVTQTPRYLIKTRGQQVTLSCSPISGHRSVSWYQQTPGQGLQFLFEYFSETQRNKGNFPGRFSGRQFSNSRSEMNVSTLELGDSALYLCASSLVKSSGMDEQFFGPGTRLTVL.

This chain links TRBV27 with TRBJ2-7; tentatively, D is TRBD1 or TRBD2 (7 bases each). The V end was cut by 8 bases, the J end by 3 bases, with 38 bases between. Germline CDR1 MNHEY, CDR2 SMNVEV (reference sequence). CDR3 length equals 21 residues. For the CDR3, the DNA is TGTGCCAGCCTGACCAGACTACAGGGGCCGCGGGGGAGGGCCTTTAACTACGAGCAGTACTTC. Translation: CASLTRLQGPRGRAFNYEQYF.

This clonotype showed up just a few times. The chain joins TRBV10-3 to TRBJ2-4, with D unresolved. CDR3 length: 14 amino acids. Germline V lookup: CDR1 ENHRY, CDR2 SYGVKD. Trimming took off 2 bases at V and 1 base at J, with 6 bases between the two ends. DNA for the CDR3: TGTGCCATCAGTGAGACAGCTGCCAAAAACATTCAGTACTTC. Its protein is CAISETAAKNIQYF.